Following are 24 T cell receptor beta chains from one sample sequenced in a study of CD8 T cells in Susac syndrome. With random hexamers, about 0.5 to 1 ug RNA was reverse transcribed. TCRdb called the immunoSEQ multiplex PCR reads again in MiXCR, with one record for every CDR3 protein. The sample has tens of thousands of distinct CDR3 sequences; roughly 94% are singletons. Sequenced sample: CD4+ T cells from PBMCs. The receptors come from a human donor with Susac syndrome.

The rearrangement links TRBV28 to TRBJ2-3; 8 bases line up with TRBD1. The length of the CDR3 is 14 residues. The germline CDR1 and CDR2 sequences are MDHEN and SYDVKM. Trimming took 4 bases from V and 6 from J; bases not matched to a gene: 6. CDR3 protein: CASSYQGARDTQYF. In DNA form, the CDR3 reads TGTGCCAGCAGTTATCAGGGGGCGCGGGATACGCAGTATTTT.

This chain joins TRBV20-1 and TRBJ2-7, with D perhaps TRBD1 (5 bases). In germline, CDR1 is DFQATT, CDR2 SNEGSKA (reference sequence). This CDR3 is 12 amino acids long. V dropped 5 bases and J dropped 5 bases, with 13 bases sitting between them. This CDR3 reads CSAAPGHHEQYF. As DNA, the CDR3 is TGCAGTGCTGCCCCTGGACATCACGAGCAGTACTTC.

V is TRBV20-1 and J is TRBJ1-6; TRBD1 is a possible D gene (5 bases). This CDR3 is 13 amino acids long. Germline CDR1 reads DFQATT; CDR2 reads SNEGSKA (reference sequence). V lost 3 bases, J lost 9 bases, and 12 bases lay in between. Written as DNA, the CDR3 is TGCAGTGCTAGGGCCGACAGCCTTTCACCCCTCCACTTT. Protein sequence: CSARADSLSPLHF.

In its sample, this clonotype was seen a few times. The rearrangement uses TRBV29-1 and TRBJ1-1; D is unclear. Trimming pared 4 bases from V and 1 base from J, leaving 10 bases between. Germline CDR1 SQVTM, CDR2 ANQGSEA. This CDR3 contains 13 residues. The CDR3 DNA follows: TGCAGCGTTGGATTAGGCTGGAACACTGAAGCTTTCTTT. Translating it yields CSVGLGWNTEAFF.

This clonotype came up once. The chain carries TRBV5-1 and TRBJ1-2; D might be TRBD1 (5 bases). CDR3 length: 15 amino acids. The V gene's germline CDR1 is SGHRS and CDR2 YFSETQ. With 0 bases removed from V and 0 bases from J, the gap between germline ends came to 9 bases. Written as DNA, the CDR3 is TGCGCCAGCAGCTTGGGGGACGGAGCTAACTATGGCTACACCTTC. This translates into CASSLGDGANYGYTF.

This clonotype was counted a few times. J is TRBJ1-1 and V is TRBV18; D possibly corresponds to TRBD1 (5 bases). V lost 6 bases and J lost 2, with 10 bases in between. This CDR3 spans 13 amino acids. Per the germline V gene, CDR1 is KGHSH and CDR2 is LQKENI. The CDR3 reads CASSEGLNTEAFF. The CDR3 nucleotides are TGTGCCAGCTCGGAGGGGCTAAACACTGAAGCTTTCTTT.

V usage is TRBV30 and J usage is TRBJ1-6; 12 bases are a match to TRBD1. The CDR3 consists of 17 residues. Germline lookup yields CDR1 GTSNPN and CDR2 SVGIG (reference sequence). After removal of 2 bases from V and 7 bases from J, the junction contained 9 bases not matched to a gene. The CDR3 DNA is TGTGCCTGGAGTAGAAGGGACAGGGGGCCCGGGAATTCACCCCTCCACTTT. Translation gives CAWSRRDRGPGNSPLHF.

The rearrangement uses TRBV20-1 and TRBJ1-2; a possible D gene is TRBD1 (6 bases). Trimming took 1 base from V and 5 from J, leaving 11 bases between them. CDR3 size: 13 residues. The germline CDR1 and CDR2 sequences are DFQATT and SNEGSKA (reference sequence). The DNA of the CDR3 is TGCAGTGCTAGAGGACTCCAGGGGTATGGCTACACCTTC. Its protein is CSARGLQGYGYTF.

The rearrangement links TRBV6-5 to TRBJ1-2; the D is unclear. The CDR3 loop spans 12 amino acids. Germline-derived CDR1 and CDR2 are MNHEY and SVGAGI. V was cut by 6 bases and J by 8 bases, with 13 bases left in between. The CDR3 spells CASSRGTGGYTF. The CDR3 DNA reads TGTGCCAGCAGCCGAGGAACGGGCGGCTACACCTTC.

This clonotype was observed a handful of times. CDR3 nucleotides: TGTGCCTGGAGTCACGGGCCTACGCAGTATTTT. Encoded protein: CAWSHGPTQYF. The chain combines TRBV30 with TRBJ2-3, with no clear D. The CDR3 length is 11 residues. Per the germline V gene, CDR1 is GTSNPN and CDR2 is SVGIG (reference sequence). Trimming removed 2 bases at V and 8 bases at J, with 8 bases between.

V and J are TRBV7-2 and TRBJ1-6; D gene uncertain. Deletions cut 1 base from V and 7 bases from J, with 8 bases between. Germline V gene sequence: CDR1 SGHTA, CDR2 FQGNSA. This CDR3 comprises 14 residues. CDR3 nucleotides: TGTGCCAGCAGCTTAGTATGGCTCAATTCACCCCTCCACTTT. It encodes CASSLVWLNSPLHF.

The chain links TRBV13 to TRBJ1-2; TRBD1 might be the D (6 bases). The ends were cut back, 3 bases at V and 2 bases at J, with 13 bases in the middle. Germline assignment: CDR1 PRHDT and CDR2 FYEKMQ (reference sequence). CDR3 length: 15 residues. The CDR3, as DNA: TGTGCCAGCAGCTTCCGTGGACAGAGCAACTATGGCTACACCTTC. As protein: CASSFRGQSNYGYTF. Based on the CDR3 plus reference TRBV13 and TRBJ1-2, the full variable domain is AAGVIQSPRHLIKEKRETATLKCYPIPRHDTVYWYQQGPGQDPQFLISFYEKMQSDKGSIPDRFSAQQFSDYHSELNMSSLELGDSALYFCASSFRGQSNYGYTFGSGTRLTVV.

V is TRBV15 and J is TRBJ2-3, with D unclear. Germline CDR1 and CDR2: LNHNV and YYDKDF (reference sequence). The CDR3 has 16 residues. Trimming took off 0 bases at V and 0 bases at J, with 10 bases between the two ends. CDR3 sequence reads: CATSRDRATSTDTQYF. CDR3 nucleotide sequence: TGTGCCACCAGCAGAGATCGGGCTACGAGCACAGATACGCAGTATTTT.

V gene TRBV18 combines with J gene TRBJ1-5, with 8 positions matching TRBD1. Germline CDR1 and CDR2: KGHSH and LQKENI. Germline trimming cut 6 bases from V and 4 bases from J; bases unmatched to any gene: 8. This CDR3 region has 15 residues. The CDR3 protein is CASSLGTGQNQPQHF. Written as DNA, the CDR3 is TGTGCCAGCTCCCTTGGGACAGGCCAAAATCAGCCCCAGCATTTT.

V is TRBV2 and J is TRBJ1-4; D is unresolved. Trimming shortened V by 4 bases and J by 0 bases, and 12 bases separated the two germline ends. The germline V gene has CDR1 SNHLY and CDR2 FYNNEI. The CDR3 is 16 residues long. The CDR3 protein is CASSGSLAATNEKLFF. As DNA, the CDR3 is TGTGCCAGCAGTGGGTCCCTGGCAGCAACTAATGAAAAACTGTTTTTT.

This chain connects TRBV28 to TRBJ2-7; maybe TRBD2 (5 bases). The length of the CDR3 is 11 residues. Germline V CDR1 and CDR2: MDHEN, SYDVKM. V shed 6 bases and J shed 4 bases, with 7 bases lying between them. In nucleotides, the CDR3 is TGTGCCAGCAGGGAGGAGTACGAGCAGTACTTC. Protein sequence: CASREEYEQYF.

The V call is TRBV20-1, the J call TRBJ2-1, with 7 bases identical to TRBD2. This CDR3 is 15 amino acids long. The V gene's germline CDR1 is DFQATT and CDR2 SNEGSKA (reference sequence). V was clipped by 6 bases and J by 0 bases; unmatched bases: 8. CDR3 coding DNA: TGCAGTGCCACTGCCGGCGGGGGCTCCTACAATGAGCAGTTCTTC. Residues: CSATAGGGSYNEQFF.

This chain links TRBV6-6 with TRBJ2-7; tentatively, D is TRBD2 (6 bases). The CDR3 is made up of 13 amino acids. V lost 10 bases, J lost 3 bases, and 16 bases lay in between. The germline gives CDR1 MNHNY, CDR2 SVGAGI (reference sequence). CDR3 residues: CATLAGGVYEQYF. In nucleotides, the CDR3 is TGTGCCACCTTAGCAGGAGGGGTCTACGAGCAGTACTTC.

This sequence joins TRBV20-1 and TRBJ2-1, with D unclear. Germline loops: CDR1 DFQATT, CDR2 SNEGSKA (reference sequence). This CDR3 is built from 11 residues. The CDR3 sequence is CRTSKGNEQFF. The CDR3 DNA follows: TGCAGGACCTCGAAGGGCAATGAGCAGTTCTTC.

V is TRBV29-1 and J is TRBJ1-6; TRBD1 might be the D (5 bases). CDR3 length equals 13 residues. Trimming shortened V by 6 bases and J by 10 bases, and 16 bases separated the two germline ends. CDR1 and CDR2 (germline): SQVTM, ANQGSEA. The CDR3 DNA reads TGCAGCGTCAGGGACCTCGAGGGGTCACCCCTCCACTTT. Translation: CSVRDLEGSPLHF.

V and J are TRBV12-3 or TRBV12-4 and TRBJ2-7; D is unresolved. V gave up 6 bases and J gave up 3 bases, with 18 bases separating them. The CDR3 sequence is 15 residues long. The CDR3 loop is CASRAGLGRIYEQYF. CDR3 nucleotide sequence: TGTGCCAGCAGAGCTGGGTTGGGCAGGATCTACGAGCAGTACTTC.

The CDR3 bases are TGTGCCAGCAGCATACGGACAGGAGGGAACACTGAAGCTTTCTTT. Protein sequence: CASSIRTGGNTEAFF. The rearrangement links TRBV9 to TRBJ1-1, with TRBD1 matching 7 bases. This CDR3 contains 15 residues. The V gene's germline CDR1 is SGDLS and CDR2 YYNGEE. The V segment lost 4 bases and the J segment 1 base; nucleotides outside the gene matches: 7.

The chain combines TRBV3-1 with TRBJ2-5; possible D gene TRBD2, 5 bases. Trimming removed 0 bases from V and 7 bases from J, with 9 bases in between. Germline V CDR1 and CDR2: LGHDT, YNNKEL (reference sequence). The CDR3 spans 13 residues. CDR3 region: CASSQELEGTQYF. CDR3 nucleotide sequence: TGTGCCAGCAGCCAAGAACTAGAGGGGACCCAGTACTTC.

The CDR3 sequence: CASTPTGRIGSPLHF. CDR3 DNA: TGTGCCAGCACCCCGACAGGGAGGATCGGATCACCCCTCCACTTT. The gene calls are TRBV7-2 and TRBJ1-6; 7 nucleotides align to TRBD1. CDR1 is SGHTA, CDR2 FQGNSA, per germline. Trimming cost V 7 bases and J 10 bases; bases outside gene matches: 13. This CDR3 contains 15 residues.